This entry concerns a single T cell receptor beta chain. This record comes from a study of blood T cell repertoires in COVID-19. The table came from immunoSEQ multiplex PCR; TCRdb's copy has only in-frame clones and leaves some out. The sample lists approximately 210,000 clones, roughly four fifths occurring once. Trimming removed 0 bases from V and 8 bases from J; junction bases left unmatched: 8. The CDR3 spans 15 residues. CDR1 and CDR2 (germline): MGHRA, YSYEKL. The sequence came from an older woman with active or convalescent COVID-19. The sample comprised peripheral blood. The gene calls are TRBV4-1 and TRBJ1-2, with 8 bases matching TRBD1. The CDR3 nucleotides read TGCGCCAGCAGCCAAGAAGACAGGGGATTTTTGGGCTACACCTTC. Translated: CASSQEDRGFLGYTF.